This T cell receptor beta chain was retrieved from a study of T cells in Graves' hyperthyroidism and ophthalmopathy. There were TCR beta CDR3 regions amplified from RNA transcripts. During a first-round RT-PCR of the TCR CDR3, the HTBI primer set was used. TCRdb reprocessed the multiplex PCR reads with MiXCR, giving one entry per CDR3 protein. Of approximately 360,000 distinct CDR3 sequences detected, roughly 25% appear once; the ten largest clones hold more than 60%. In the case of this clonotype: Since no conserved phenylalanine or tryptophan closes the CDR3, a read error is the likely cause.

It was considered stable Graves' hyperthyroidism when ophthalmopathy did not progress within 18 months. This CDR3 has 13 residues. With 6 bases removed from V and 1 base from J, the gap between germline ends came to 9 bases. The chain combines TRBV12-3 or TRBV12-4 with TRBJ1-1; no definite D call. The sequenced sample consisted of blood. The clonotype comes from a man aged 50-59 years with Graves' hyperthyroidism. The CDR3 coding sequence is TGTGCCAGCAGACCGCGGGAGAACACTGAAGCTTTCCTT. It translates to CASRPRENTEAFL.